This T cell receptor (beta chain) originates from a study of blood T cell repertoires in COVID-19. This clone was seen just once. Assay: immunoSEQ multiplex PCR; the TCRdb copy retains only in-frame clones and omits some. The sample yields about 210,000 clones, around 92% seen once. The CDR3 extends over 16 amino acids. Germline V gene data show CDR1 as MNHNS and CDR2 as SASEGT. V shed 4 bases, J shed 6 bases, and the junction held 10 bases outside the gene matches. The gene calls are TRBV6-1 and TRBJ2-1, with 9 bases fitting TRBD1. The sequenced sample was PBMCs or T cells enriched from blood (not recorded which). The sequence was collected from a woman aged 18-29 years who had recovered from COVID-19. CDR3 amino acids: CASSVGPGTGRNEQFF. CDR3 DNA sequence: TGTGCCAGCAGTGTGGGCCCCGGGACAGGGCGCAATGAGCAGTTCTTC.